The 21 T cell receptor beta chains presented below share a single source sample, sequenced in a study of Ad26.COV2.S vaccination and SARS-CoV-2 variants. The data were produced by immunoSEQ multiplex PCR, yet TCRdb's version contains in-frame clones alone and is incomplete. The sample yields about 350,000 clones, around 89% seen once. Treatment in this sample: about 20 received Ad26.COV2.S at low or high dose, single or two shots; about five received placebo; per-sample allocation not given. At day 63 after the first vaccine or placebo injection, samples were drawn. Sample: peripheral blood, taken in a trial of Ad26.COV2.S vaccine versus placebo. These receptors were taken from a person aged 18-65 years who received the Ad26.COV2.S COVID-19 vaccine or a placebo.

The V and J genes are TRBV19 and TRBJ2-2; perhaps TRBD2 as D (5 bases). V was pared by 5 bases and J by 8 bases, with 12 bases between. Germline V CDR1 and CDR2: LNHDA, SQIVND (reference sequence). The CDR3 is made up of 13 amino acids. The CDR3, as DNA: TGTGCCAGTAGTGGTATGGGAGCTGGGGAGCTGTTTTTT. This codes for CASSGMGAGELFF.

This CDR3 reads CASKPGTATPDTQYF. CDR3 nucleotides: TGTGCCAGCAAACCCGGGACTGCCACACCAGATACGCAGTATTTT. The V call is TRBV6-5, the J call TRBJ2-3, with D tentatively TRBD2 (6 bases). V lost 7 bases and J 4 bases, leaving 18 bases between the germline ends. This CDR3 contains 15 residues. The germline gives CDR1 MNHEY, CDR2 SVGAGI.

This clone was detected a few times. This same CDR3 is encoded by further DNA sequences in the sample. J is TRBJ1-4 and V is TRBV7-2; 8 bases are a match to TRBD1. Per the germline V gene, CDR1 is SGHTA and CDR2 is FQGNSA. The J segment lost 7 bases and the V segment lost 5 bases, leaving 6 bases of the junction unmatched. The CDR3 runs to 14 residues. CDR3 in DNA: TGTGCCAGCAGCCCACAGGGGGGTGGTGAAAAACTGTTTTTT. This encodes CASSPQGGGEKLFF.

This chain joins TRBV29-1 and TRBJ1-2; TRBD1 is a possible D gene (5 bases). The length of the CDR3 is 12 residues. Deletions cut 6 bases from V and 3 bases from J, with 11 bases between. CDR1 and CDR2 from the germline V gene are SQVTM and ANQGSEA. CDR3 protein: CSVRGTDYGYTF. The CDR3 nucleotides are TGCAGCGTCCGTGGGACGGACTATGGCTACACCTTC.

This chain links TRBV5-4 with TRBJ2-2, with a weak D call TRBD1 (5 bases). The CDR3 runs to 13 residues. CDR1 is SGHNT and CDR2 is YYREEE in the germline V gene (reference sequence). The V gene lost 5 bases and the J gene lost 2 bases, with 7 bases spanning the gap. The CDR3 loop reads CASRQANTGELFF. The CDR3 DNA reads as TGTGCCAGCAGACAGGCCAACACCGGGGAGCTGTTTTTT.

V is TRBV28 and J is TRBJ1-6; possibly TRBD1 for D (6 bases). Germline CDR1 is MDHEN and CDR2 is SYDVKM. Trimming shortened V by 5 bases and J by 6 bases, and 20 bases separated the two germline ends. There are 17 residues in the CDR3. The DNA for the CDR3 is TGTGCCAGCAGTAACGCTGGACAGTTCGTAATTAATTCACCCCTCCACTTT. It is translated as CASSNAGQFVINSPLHF.

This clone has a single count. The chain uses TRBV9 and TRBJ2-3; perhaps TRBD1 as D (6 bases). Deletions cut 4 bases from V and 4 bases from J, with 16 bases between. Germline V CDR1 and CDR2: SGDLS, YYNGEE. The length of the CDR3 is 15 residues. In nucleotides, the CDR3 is TGTGCCAGCAGCCAACAGGGCCGTGGAGCAGATACGCAGTATTTT. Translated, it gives CASSQQGRGADTQYF.

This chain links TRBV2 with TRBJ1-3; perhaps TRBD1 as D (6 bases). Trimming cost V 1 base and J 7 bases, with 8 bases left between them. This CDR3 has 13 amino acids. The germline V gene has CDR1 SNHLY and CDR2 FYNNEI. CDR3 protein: CASSEGRGNTIYF. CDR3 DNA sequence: TGTGCCAGCAGTGAAGGGAGGGGGAACACCATATATTTT.

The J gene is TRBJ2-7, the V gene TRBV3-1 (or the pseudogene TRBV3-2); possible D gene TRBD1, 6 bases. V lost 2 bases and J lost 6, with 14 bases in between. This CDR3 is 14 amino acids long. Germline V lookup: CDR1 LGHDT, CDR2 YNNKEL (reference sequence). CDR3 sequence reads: CASSQFGQQGEQYF. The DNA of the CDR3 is TGTGCCAGCAGCCAATTCGGACAGCAGGGCGAGCAGTACTTC.

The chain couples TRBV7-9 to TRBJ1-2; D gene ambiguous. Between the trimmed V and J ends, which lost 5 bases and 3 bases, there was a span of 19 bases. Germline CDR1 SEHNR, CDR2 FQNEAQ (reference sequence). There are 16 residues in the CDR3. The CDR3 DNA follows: TGTGCCAGCAGCCTACCCCGGACCCTTGCTCACTATGGCTACACCTTC. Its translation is CASSLPRTLAHYGYTF.

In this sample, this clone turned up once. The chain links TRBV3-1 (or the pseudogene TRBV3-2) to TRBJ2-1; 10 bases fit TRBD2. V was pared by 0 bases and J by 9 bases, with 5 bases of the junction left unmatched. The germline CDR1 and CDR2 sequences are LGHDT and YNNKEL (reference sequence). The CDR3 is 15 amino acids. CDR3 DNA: TGTGCCAGCAGCCAAGAGGTAGCGGGGGGAGGTGAGCAGTTCTTC. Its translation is CASSQEVAGGGEQFF.

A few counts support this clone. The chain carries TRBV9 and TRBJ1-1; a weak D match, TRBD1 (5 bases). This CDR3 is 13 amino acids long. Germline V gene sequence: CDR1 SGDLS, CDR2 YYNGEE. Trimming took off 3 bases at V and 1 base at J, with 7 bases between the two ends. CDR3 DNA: TGTGCCAGCAGCGAAGACAGGAACACTGAAGCTTTCTTT. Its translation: CASSEDRNTEAFF.

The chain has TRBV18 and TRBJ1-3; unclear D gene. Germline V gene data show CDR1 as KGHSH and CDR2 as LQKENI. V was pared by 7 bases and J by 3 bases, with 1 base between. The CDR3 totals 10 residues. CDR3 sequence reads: CASYGNTIYF. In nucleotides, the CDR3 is TGTGCCAGCTATGGAAACACCATATATTTT.

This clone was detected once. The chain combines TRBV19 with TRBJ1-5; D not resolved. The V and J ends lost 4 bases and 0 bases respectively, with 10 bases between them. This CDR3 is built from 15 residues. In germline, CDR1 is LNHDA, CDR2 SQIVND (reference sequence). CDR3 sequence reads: CASSRGLYSNQPQHF. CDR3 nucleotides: TGTGCCAGTAGTAGAGGGTTATATAGCAATCAGCCCCAGCATTTT.

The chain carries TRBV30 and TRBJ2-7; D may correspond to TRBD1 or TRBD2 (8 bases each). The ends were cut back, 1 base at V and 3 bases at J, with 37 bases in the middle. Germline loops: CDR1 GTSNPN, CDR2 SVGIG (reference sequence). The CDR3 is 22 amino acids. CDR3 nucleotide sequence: TGTGCCTGGAGTGGGCAGGGGGCCCTGTTAGCGGGAACGACCGTTCTAGGCTACGAGCAGTACTTC. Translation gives CAWSGQGALLAGTTVLGYEQYF.

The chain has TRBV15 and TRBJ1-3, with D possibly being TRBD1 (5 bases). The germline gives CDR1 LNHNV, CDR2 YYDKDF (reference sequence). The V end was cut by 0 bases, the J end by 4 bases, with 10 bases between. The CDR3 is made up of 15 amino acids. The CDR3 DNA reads TGTGCCACCAGCAGAGAGGCGGGGCCGGGAAACACCATATATTTT. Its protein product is CATSREAGPGNTIYF.

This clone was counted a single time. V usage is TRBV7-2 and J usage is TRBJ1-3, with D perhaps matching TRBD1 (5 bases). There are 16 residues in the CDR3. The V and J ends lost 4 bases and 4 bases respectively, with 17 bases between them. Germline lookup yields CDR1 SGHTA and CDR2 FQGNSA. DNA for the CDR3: TGTGCCAGCAGCTCCCGTAGAACAGGCTCCGGAAACACCATATATTTT. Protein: CASSSRRTGSGNTIYF.

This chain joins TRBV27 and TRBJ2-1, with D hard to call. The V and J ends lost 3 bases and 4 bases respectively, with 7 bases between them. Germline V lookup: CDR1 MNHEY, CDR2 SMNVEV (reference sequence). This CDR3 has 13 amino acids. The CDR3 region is CASSFRDYNEQFF. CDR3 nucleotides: TGTGCCAGCAGTTTTCGAGATTACAATGAGCAGTTCTTC.

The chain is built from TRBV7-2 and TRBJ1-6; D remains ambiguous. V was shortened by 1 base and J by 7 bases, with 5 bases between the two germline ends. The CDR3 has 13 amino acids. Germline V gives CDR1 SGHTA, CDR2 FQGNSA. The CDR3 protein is CASSLGSNSPLHF. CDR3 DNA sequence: TGTGCCAGCAGCTTAGGGAGCAATTCACCCCTCCACTTT.

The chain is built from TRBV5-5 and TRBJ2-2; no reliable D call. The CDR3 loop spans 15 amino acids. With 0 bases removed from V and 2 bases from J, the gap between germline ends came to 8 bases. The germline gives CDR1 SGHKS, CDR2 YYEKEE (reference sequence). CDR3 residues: CASSLAAPNTGELFF. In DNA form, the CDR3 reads TGTGCCAGCAGCTTGGCCGCCCCAAACACCGGGGAGCTGTTTTTT.

The CDR3 is CASSQGLAGGHNTGELFF. Written as DNA, the CDR3 is TGCGCCAGCAGCCAAGGACTAGCGGGGGGGCATAACACCGGGGAGCTGTTTTTT. V gene TRBV4-1 combines with J gene TRBJ2-2; 14 positions agree with TRBD2. CDR1 and CDR2 from the germline V gene are MGHRA and YSYEKL. CDR3 size: 18 residues. V shed 1 base, J shed 2 bases, and the junction held 3 bases outside the gene matches.